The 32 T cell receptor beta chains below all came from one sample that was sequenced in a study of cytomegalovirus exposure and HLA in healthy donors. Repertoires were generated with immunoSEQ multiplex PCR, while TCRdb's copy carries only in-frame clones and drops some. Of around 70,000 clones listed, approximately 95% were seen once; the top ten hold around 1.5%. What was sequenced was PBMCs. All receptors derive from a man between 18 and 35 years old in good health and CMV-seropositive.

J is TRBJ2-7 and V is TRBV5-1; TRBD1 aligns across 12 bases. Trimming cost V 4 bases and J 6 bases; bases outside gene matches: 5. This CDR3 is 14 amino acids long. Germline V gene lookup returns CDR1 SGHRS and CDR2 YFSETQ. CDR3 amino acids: CASSPGQGASEQYF. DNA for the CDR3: TGCGCCAGCAGCCCGGGACAGGGGGCCTCCGAGCAGTACTTC.

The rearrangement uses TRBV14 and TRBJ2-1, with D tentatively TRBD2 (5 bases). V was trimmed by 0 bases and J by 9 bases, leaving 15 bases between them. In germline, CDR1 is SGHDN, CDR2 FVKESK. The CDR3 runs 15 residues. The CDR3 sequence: CASSQENSVAGEQFF. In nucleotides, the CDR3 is TGTGCCAGCAGCCAAGAGAACTCTGTGGCGGGTGAGCAGTTCTTC. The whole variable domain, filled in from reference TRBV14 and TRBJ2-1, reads EAGVTQFPSHSVIEKGQTVTLRCDPISGHDNLYWYRRVMGKEIKFLLHFVKESKQDESGMPNNRFLAERTGGTYSTLKVQPAELEDSGVYFCASSQENSVAGEQFFGPGTRLTVL.

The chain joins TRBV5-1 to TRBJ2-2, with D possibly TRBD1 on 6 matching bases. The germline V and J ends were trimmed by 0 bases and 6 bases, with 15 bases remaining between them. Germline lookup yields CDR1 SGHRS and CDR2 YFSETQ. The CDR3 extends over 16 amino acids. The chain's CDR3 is CASSLAVDSGAGELFF. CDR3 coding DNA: TGCGCCAGCAGCTTGGCCGTGGACTCAGGGGCCGGGGAGCTGTTTTTT.

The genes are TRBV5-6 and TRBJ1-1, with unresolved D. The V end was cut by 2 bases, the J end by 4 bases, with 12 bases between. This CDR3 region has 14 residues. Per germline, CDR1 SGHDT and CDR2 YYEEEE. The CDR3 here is CASSLRGRGTEAFF. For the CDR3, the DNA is TGTGCCAGCAGCTTACGAGGGCGAGGCACTGAAGCTTTCTTT.

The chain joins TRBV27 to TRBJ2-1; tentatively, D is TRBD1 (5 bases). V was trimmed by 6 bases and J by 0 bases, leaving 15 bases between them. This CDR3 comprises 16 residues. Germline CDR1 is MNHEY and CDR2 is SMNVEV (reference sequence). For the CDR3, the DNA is TGTGCCAGCAGCAGCCCAGGGCAGAGCTCCTACAATGAGCAGTTCTTC. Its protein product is CASSSPGQSSYNEQFF.

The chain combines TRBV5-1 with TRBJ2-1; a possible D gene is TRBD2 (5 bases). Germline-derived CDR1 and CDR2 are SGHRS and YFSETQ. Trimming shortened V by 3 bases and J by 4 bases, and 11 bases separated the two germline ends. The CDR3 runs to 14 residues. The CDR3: CASSSPGIYNEQFF. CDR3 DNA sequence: TGCGCCAGCAGCTCGCCGGGAATTTACAATGAGCAGTTCTTC.

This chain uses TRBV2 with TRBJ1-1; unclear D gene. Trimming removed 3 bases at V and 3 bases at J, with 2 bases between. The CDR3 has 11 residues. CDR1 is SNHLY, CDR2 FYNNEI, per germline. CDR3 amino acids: CASSDDTEAFF. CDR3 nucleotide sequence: TGTGCCAGCAGTGACGACACTGAAGCTTTCTTT.

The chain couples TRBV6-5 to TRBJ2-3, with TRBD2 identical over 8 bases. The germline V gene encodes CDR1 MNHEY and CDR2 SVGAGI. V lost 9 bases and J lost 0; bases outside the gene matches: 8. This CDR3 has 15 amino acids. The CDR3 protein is CARAGTSLSTDTQYF. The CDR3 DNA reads TGTGCCAGAGCTGGGACTAGTTTAAGCACAGATACGCAGTATTTT.

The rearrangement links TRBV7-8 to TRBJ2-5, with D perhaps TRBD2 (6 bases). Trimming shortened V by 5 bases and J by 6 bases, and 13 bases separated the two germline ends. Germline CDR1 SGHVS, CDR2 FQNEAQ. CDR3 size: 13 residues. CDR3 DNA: TGTGCCAGCAGCGTAGGACTAATGAAGACCCAGTACTTC. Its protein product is CASSVGLMKTQYF.

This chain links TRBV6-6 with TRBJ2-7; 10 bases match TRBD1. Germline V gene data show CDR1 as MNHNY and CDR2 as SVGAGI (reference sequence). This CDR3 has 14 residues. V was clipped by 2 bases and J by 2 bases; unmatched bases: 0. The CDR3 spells CASSYGTGAYEQYF. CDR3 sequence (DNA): TGTGCCAGCAGTTACGGGACAGGGGCCTACGAGCAGTACTTC.

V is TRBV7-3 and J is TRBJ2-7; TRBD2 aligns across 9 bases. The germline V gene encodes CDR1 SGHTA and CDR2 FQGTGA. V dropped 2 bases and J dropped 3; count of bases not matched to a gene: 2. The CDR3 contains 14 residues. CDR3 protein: CASSLHSGGYEQYF. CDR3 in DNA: TGTGCCAGCAGCTTACATAGCGGGGGCTACGAGCAGTACTTC.

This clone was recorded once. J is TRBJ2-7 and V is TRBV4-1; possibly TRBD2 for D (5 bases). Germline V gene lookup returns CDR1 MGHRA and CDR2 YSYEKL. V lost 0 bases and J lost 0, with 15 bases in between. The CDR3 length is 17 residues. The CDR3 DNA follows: TGCGCCAGCAGCCAAGATCTTCACGGAGCGGTCTCCTACGAGCAGTACTTC. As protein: CASSQDLHGAVSYEQYF.

For the CDR3, the DNA is TGTGCCACCAGCAGAGACCCCCGGGGGGGAGGGCCCACAGATACGCAGTATTTT. This translates into CATSRDPRGGGPTDTQYF. The chain has TRBV15 and TRBJ2-3; 8 bases line up with TRBD2. Losses at the gene ends were 0 bases for V and 2 bases for J; bases not matched to a gene: 10. The length of the CDR3 is 18 residues. Germline CDR1 and CDR2: LNHNV and YYDKDF (reference sequence).

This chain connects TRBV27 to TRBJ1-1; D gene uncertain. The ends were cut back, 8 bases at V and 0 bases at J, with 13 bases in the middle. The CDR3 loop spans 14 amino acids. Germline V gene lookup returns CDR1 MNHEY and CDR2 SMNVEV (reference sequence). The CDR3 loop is CASLRTVMNTEAFF. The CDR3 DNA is TGTGCCAGCCTTCGTACAGTAATGAACACTGAAGCTTTCTTT.

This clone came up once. CDR3 nucleotide sequence: TGTGCCAGCAGTCCGAAAACCGGGGACTCGAATGAGCAGTTCTTC. This codes for CASSPKTGDSNEQFF. The chain has TRBV27 and TRBJ2-1, with a possible D match to TRBD2 (6 bases). The V end was cut by 5 bases, the J end by 7 bases, with 18 bases between. The CDR3 covers 15 residues. Germline V lookup: CDR1 MNHEY, CDR2 SMNVEV (reference sequence).

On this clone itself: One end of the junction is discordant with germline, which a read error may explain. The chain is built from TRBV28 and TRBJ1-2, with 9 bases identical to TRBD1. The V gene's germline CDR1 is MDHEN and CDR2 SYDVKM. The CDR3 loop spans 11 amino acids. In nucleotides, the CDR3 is TGTGCCACCGGGACAGGGCTGGGACCCGCCTTC. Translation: CATGTGLGPAF.

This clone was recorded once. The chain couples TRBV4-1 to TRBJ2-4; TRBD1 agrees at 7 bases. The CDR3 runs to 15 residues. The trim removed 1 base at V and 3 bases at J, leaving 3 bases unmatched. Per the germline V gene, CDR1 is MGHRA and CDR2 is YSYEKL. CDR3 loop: CASSQVPGGKNIQYF. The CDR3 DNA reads TGCGCCAGCAGCCAAGTCCCAGGGGGCAAAAACATTCAGTACTTC.

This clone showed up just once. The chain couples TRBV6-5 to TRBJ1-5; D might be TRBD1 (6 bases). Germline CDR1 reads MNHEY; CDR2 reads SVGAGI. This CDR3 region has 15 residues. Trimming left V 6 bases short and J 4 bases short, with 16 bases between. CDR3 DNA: TGTGCCAGCAGCGCACACAGGGTTGGGAATCAGCCCCAGCATTTT. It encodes CASSAHRVGNQPQHF.

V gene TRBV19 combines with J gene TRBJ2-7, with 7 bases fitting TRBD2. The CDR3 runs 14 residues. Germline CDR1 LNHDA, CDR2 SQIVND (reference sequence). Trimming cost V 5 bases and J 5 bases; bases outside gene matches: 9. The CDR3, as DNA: TGTGCCAGTAGTCGGCTTGGGGCGGGAGACGAGCAGTACTTC. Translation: CASSRLGAGDEQYF.

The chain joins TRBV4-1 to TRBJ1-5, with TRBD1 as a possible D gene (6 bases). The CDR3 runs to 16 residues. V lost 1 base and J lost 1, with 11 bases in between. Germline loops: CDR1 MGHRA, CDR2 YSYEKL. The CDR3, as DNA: TGCGCCAGCAGCCAAGGCGCCAGGGGAAGCAATCAGCCCCAGCATTTT. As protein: CASSQGARGSNQPQHF.

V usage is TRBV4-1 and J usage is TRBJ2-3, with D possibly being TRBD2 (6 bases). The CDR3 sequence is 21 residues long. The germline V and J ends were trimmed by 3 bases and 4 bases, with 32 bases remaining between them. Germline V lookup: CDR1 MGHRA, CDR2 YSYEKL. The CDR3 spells CASSQLGLRGAGLKRADTQYF. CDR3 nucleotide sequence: TGCGCCAGCAGCCAGCTGGGACTGAGGGGAGCGGGCCTGAAGCGGGCAGATACGCAGTATTTT.

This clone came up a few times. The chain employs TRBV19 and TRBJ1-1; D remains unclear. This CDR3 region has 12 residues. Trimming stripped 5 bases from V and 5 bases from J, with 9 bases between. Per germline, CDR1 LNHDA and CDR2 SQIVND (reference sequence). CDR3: CASSLPGTEAFF. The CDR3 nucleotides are TGTGCCAGTAGTCTCCCCGGGACTGAAGCTTTCTTT.

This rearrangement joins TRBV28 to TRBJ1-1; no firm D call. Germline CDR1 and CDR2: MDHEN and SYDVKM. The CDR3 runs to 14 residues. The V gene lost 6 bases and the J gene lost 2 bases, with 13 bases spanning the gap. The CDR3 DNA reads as TGTGCCAGCAGCCTTTCGAGCCTAAACACTGAAGCTTTCTTT. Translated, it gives CASSLSSLNTEAFF.

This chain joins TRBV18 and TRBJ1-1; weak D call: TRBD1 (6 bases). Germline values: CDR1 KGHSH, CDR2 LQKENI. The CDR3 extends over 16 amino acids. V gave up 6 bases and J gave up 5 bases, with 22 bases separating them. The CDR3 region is CASSLLSDLQGTEAFF. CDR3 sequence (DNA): TGTGCCAGCTCCCTACTATCGGACCTCCAGGGGACTGAAGCTTTCTTT.

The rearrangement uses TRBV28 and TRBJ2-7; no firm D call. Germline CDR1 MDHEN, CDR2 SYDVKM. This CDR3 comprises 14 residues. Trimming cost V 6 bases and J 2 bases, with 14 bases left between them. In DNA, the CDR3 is TGTGCCAGCAGCGTATCGGTATCACCCTACGAGCAGTACTTC. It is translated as CASSVSVSPYEQYF.

The CDR3 region has the DNA TGTGCCATACAGGGAGATGGCAATCAGCCCCAGCATTTT. Amino acids: CAIQGDGNQPQHF. The gene calls are TRBV10-3 and TRBJ1-5; TRBD1 might be the D (6 bases). The germline V and J ends were trimmed by 9 bases and 2 bases, with 11 bases remaining between them. The CDR3 covers 13 residues. Per germline, CDR1 ENHRY and CDR2 SYGVKD.

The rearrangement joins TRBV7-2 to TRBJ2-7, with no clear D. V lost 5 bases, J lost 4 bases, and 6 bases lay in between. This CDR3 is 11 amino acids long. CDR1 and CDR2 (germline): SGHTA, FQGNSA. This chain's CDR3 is CASSRYYEQYF. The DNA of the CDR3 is TGTGCCAGCAGCCGTTATTACGAGCAGTACTTC.

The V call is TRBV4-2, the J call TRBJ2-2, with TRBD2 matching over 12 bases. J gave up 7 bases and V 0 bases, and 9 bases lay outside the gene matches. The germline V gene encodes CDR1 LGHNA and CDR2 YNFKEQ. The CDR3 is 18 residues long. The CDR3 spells CASSQDSVGLAGHGELFF. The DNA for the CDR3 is TGTGCCAGCAGCCAAGATTCCGTCGGACTAGCGGGACACGGGGAGCTGTTTTTT.

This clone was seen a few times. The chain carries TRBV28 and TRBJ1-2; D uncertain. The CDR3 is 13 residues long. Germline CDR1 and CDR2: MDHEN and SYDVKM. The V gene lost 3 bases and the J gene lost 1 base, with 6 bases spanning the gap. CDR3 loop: CASSFSSNYGYTF. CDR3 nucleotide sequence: TGTGCCAGCAGTTTCTCCAGTAACTATGGCTACACCTTC.

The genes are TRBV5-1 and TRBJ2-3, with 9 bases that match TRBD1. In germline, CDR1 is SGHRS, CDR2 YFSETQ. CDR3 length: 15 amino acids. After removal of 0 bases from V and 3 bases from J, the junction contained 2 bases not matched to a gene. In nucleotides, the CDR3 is TGCGCCAGCAGCTTGGCCGGACAGGGGACAGATACGCAGTATTTT. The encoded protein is CASSLAGQGTDTQYF. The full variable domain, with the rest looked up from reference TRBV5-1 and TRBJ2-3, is KAGVTQTPRYLIKTRGQQVTLSCSPISGHRSVSWYQQTPGQGLQFLFEYFSETQRNKGNFPGRFSGRQFSNSRSEMNVSTLELGDSALYLCASSLAGQGTDTQYFGPGTRLTVL.

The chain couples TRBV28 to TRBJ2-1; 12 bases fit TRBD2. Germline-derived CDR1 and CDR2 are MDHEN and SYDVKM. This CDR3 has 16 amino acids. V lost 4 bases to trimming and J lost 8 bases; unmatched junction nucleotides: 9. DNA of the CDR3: TGTGCCAGCAGTTCCCCTCTAGCGGGAGGGCCCTATGAGCAGTTCTTC. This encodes CASSSPLAGGPYEQFF.

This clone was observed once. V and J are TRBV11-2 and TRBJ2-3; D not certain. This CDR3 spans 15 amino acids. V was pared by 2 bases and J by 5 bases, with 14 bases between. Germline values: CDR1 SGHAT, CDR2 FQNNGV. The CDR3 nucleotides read TGTGCCAGCAGCTTAAGTGTACTACTCATAGATACGCAGTATTTT. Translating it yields CASSLSVLLIDTQYF.